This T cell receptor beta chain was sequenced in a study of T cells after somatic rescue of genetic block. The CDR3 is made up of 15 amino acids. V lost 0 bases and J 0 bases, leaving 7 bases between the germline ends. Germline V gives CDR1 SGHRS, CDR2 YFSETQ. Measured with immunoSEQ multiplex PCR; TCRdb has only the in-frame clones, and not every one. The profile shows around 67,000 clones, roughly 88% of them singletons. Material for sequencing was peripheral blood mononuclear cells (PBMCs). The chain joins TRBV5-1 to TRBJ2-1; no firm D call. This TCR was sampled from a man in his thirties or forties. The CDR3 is CASSLEATSYNEQFF. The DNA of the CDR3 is TGCGCCAGCAGCTTGGAGGCCACCTCCTACAATGAGCAGTTCTTC.